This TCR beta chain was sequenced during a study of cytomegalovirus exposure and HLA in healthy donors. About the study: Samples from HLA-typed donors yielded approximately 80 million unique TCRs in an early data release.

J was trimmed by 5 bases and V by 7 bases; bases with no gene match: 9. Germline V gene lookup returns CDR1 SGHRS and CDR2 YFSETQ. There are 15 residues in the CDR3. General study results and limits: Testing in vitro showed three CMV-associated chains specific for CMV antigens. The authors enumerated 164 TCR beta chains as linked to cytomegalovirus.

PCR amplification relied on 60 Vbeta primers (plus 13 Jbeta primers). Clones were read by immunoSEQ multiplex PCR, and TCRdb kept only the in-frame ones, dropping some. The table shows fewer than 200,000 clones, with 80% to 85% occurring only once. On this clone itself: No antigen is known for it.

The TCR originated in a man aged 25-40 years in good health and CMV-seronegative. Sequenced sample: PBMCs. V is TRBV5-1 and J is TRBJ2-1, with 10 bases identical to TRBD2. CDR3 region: CASFDLAGGNNEQFF. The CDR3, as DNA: TGCGCCAGCTTCGACTTAGCGGGAGGAAACAATGAGCAGTTCTTC.